The clone carrying this T cell receptor beta chain was recorded at least ten times. The data derive from a study of breast tumors, draining lymph nodes, adjacent tissues. Germline values: CDR1 MDHEN, CDR2 SYDVKM. V dropped 6 bases and J dropped 3 bases, with 9 bases sitting between them. The CDR3 extends over 13 amino acids. Each CDR3 protein gets one entry after TCRdb re-called the multiplex PCR reads with MiXCR. In the table there are approximately 280,000 distinct CDR3 sequences, more than 30% of which are singletons. Axillary draining lymph nodes of breast cancer patients supplied the node samples.

Sequenced material: axillary lymph node tissue. The source of this sequence is a female donor with breast cancer. Some clones in this sample may be carry-over from other donors' samples. V and J are TRBV28 and TRBJ1-5; D is unclear. The CDR3 region is CASSRGYNQPQHF. In DNA, the CDR3 is TGTGCCAGCAGCCGGGGTTACAATCAGCCCCAGCATTTT.